This T cell receptor beta chain was identified in a study of blood T cell repertoires in COVID-19. In germline, CDR1 is MDHEN, CDR2 SYDVKM. CDR3 length: 12 amino acids. The V gene lost 3 bases and the J gene lost 2 bases, with 4 bases spanning the gap. Under the authors' procedure: Reference gene primer amplification gave nucleated cell count estimates. The protocol was immunoSEQ multiplex PCR, while the TCRdb copy is restricted to in-frame clones and leaves out a portion. V and J calls and clone size follow that table, whereas D and trimming were derived from the DNA. This table has a few hundred thousand clones, around 91% appearing once.

The genes are TRBV28 and TRBJ1-1; D is unclear. Sequencing input: PBMCs or T cells enriched from blood (not recorded which). The clonotype was recovered from a woman under 30 who had recovered from COVID-19. The DNA for the CDR3 is TGTGCCAGCAGTTTTCTTAACACTGAAGCTTTCTTT. Translating gives CASSFLNTEAFF.